The TCR beta chain described here comes from a study of CD8+CD57+ T cells in acquired aplastic anemia. TCR beta VDJ combinations and CDR3 sequences were profiled from genomic DNA. TCRdb re-analysed the reads in MiXCR, keeping a single row per CDR3 protein. The repertoire holds fewer than 200,000 distinct CDR3 sequences, with roughly half as singletons. Patients chosen for sequencing had CD8+CD57+ cells that had expanded, as shown by flow cytometry. Every patient was diagnosed with severe acquired aplastic anemia. There are 14 residues in the CDR3. The V gene lost 5 bases and the J gene lost 3 bases, with 12 bases spanning the gap. Germline V CDR1 and CDR2: SGHVS, FNYEAQ.

The clonotype originates from a human donor with aplastic anemia. Specimen: sorted CD4+, CD8+, or CD8+CD57+ T cells (not recorded which) from PBMCs. The V gene is TRBV7-6, the J gene TRBJ2-3, with D possibly being TRBD2 (5 bases). The CDR3 protein is CASSVRSGTDTQYF. Here the CDR3 DNA reads TGTGCCAGCAGCGTACGCTCGGGGACAGATACGCAGTATTTT.